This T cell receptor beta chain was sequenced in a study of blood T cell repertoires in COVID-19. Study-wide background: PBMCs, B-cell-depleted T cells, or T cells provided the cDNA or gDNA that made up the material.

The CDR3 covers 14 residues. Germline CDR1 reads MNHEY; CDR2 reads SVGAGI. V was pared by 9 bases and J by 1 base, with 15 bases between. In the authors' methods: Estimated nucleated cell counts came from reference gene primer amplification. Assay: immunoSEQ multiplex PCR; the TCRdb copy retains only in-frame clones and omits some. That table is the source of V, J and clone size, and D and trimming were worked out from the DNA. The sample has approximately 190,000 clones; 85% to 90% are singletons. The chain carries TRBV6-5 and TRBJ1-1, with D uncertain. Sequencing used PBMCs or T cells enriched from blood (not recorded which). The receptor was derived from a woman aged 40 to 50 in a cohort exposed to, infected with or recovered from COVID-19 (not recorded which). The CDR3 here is CASSGDVRNTEAFF. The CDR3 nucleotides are TGTGCCAGTTCGGGTGATGTCCGGAACACTGAAGCTTTCTTT.